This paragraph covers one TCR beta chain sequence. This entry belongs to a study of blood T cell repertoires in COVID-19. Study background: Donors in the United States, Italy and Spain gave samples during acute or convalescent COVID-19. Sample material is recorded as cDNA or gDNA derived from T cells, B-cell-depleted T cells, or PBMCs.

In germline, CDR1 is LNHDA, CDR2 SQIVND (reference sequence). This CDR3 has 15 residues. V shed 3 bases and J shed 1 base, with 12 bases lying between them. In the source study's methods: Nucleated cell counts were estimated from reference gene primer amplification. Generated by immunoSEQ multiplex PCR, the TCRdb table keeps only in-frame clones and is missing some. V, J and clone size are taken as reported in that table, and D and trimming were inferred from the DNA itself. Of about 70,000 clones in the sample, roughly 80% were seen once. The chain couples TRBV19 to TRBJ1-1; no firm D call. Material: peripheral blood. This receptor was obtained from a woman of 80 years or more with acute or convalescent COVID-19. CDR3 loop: CASSIAGEKNTEAFF. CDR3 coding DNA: TGTGCCAGTAGTATCGCCGGGGAGAAGAACACTGAAGCTTTCTTT.